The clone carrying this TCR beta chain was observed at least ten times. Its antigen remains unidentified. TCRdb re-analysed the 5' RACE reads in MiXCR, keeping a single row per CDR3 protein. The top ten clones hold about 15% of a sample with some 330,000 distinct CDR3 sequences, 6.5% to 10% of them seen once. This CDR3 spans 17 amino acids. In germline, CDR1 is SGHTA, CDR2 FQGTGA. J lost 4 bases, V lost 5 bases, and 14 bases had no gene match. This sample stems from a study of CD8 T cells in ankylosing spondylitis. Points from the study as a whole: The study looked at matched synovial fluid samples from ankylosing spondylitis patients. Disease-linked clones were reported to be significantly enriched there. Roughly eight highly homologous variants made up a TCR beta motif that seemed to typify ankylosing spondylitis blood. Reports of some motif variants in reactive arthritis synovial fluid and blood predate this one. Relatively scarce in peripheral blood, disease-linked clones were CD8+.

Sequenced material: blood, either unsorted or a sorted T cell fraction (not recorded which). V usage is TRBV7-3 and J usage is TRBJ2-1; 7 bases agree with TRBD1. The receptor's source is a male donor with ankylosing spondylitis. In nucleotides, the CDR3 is TGTGCCAGCAGCCGAGAACCCGGGACAGCTAAGTACAATGAGCAGTTCTTC. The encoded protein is CASSREPGTAKYNEQFF.